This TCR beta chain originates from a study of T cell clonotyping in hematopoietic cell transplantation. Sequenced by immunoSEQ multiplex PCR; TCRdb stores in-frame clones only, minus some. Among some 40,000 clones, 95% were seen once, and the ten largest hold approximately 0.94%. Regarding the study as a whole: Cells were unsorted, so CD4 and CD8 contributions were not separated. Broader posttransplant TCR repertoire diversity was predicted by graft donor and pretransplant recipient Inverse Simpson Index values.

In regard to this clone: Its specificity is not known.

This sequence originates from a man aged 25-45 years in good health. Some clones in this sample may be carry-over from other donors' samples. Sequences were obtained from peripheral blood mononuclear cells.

CDR3 protein: CASRAGTSGYEQYF. DNA of the CDR3: TGTGCCAGCAGGGCCGGGACTAGCGGCTACGAGCAGTACTTC. V and J are TRBV28 and TRBJ2-7, with 11 bases aligning to TRBD2. This CDR3 contains 14 residues. The J segment lost 3 bases and the V segment lost 6 bases, leaving 4 bases of the junction unmatched. Germline V gene lookup returns CDR1 MDHEN and CDR2 SYDVKM.